This T cell receptor (beta chain) was found in a study of beta chain features in type 1 diabetes. V lost 6 bases to trimming and J lost 4 bases, with 14 bases between them. Germline V gene data show CDR1 as LNHDA and CDR2 as SQIVND (reference sequence). CDR3 length equals 14 residues. What was sequenced were expressed TCRB transcripts, since all of the isolated RNA had been reverse transcribed. Using immunoSEQ multiplex PCR, the repertoire was profiled, and TCRdb retains in-frame clones only, with some absent. The sample gives 680,000 or so clones, 13% of which show up once; 0.02% to 0.025% is in the top ten. Study findings and constraints: There was a moderate but significant shortening of TCRB CDR3s in all four CD4+ subsets of Type 1 diabetes patients.

This clone was seen only a few times. Its matching antigen is unknown. The material sequenced was naive CD4+ T cells from blood. The chain joins TRBV19 to TRBJ2-3; D is unresolved. The clonotype was recovered from a man between 18 and 29 years old with type 1 diabetes. As DNA, the CDR3 is TGTGCCAGTAGGTATGGATCAGACCCAGATACGCAGTATTTT. Amino acid sequence: CASRYGSDPDTQYF.